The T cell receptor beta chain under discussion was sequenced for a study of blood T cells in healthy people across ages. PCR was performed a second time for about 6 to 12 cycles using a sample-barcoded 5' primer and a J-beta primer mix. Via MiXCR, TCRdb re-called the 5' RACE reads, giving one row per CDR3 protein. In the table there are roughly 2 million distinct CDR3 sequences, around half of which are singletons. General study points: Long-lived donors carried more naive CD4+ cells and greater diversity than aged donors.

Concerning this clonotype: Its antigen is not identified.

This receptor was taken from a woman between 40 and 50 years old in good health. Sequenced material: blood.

The CDR3 nucleotides are TGCGCCACCCAGCAAGGGTTATATAATTCACCCCTCCACTTT. As protein: CATQQGLYNSPLHF. The V gene is TRBV4-3, the J gene TRBJ1-6; D unresolved. The CDR3 sequence is 14 residues long. V lost 10 bases, J lost 4 bases, and 14 bases lay in between. Germline V gene data show CDR1 as LGHNA and CDR2 as YSLEER.